Here is one TCR beta chain with its context. Cells designated naive CD8 were CD45RO-negative and were positively selected for CCR7, with terminally differentiated effector memory CD45RA+ cells excluded. The source of the sample is a study of shared clonotypes between healthy human individuals. The CDR3 sequence is 16 residues long. Trimming pared 2 bases from V and 4 bases from J, leaving 15 bases between. CDR1 is SGHAT, CDR2 FQNNGV, per germline. Produced via immunoSEQ multiplex PCR; TCRdb's table is partial and in-frame only. The sample includes some 2 million clones, about 94% of them seen just once.

The chain links TRBV11-2 to TRBJ2-1; D may be TRBD1 (6 bases). Sequenced material: naive CD8+ T cells sorted from blood. This sequence originates from a man between 18 and 29 years old in good health. CDR3 bases: TGTGCCAGCAGCTTAATCCCGCGGACAGAGTACAATGAGCAGTTCTTC. It yields the protein CASSLIPRTEYNEQFF.